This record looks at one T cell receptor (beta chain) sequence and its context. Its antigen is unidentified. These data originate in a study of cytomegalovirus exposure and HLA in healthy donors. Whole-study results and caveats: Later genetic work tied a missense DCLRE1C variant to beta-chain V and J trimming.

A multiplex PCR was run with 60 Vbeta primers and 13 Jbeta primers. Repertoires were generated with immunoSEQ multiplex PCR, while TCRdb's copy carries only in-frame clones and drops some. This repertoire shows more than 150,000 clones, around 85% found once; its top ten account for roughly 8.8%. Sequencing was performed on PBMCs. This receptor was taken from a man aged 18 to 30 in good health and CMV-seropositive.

As DNA, the CDR3 is TGCGCCAGCAGCCAAGGTCTCGTGGAGGACGAGCAGTACTTC. It encodes CASSQGLVEDEQYF. The V call is TRBV4-1, the J call TRBJ2-7; TRBD2 is a possible D gene (5 bases). V was clipped by 1 base and J by 5 bases, with 12 bases between them. This CDR3 has 14 residues. The germline gives CDR1 MGHRA, CDR2 YSYEKL.